The sequence of this TCR beta chain was determined in a study of beta chain features in type 1 diabetes. The overall study: In all, around 100,000,000 sorted cells from all samples were analyzed.

V was trimmed by 3 bases and J by 1 base, leaving 7 bases between them. Germline V CDR1 and CDR2: KGHSH, LQKENI. CDR3 length: 14 amino acids. What was sequenced were expressed TCRB transcripts, since all of the isolated RNA had been reverse transcribed. The assay was immunoSEQ multiplex PCR, and TCRdb's table has in-frame clones only and misses some. The table includes just over 450,000 clones, 30% detected once. Notes on the study in general: A potential PCR bias toward shorter templates would be equal in patient and control samples.

This clone was seen more than once but under ten times. Its target is unknown. Additional DNA sequences in this sample encode the identical CDR3. Sequenced material: naive CD4+ T cells from blood. The chain carries TRBV18 and TRBJ2-1, with TRBD2 as a possible D gene (6 bases). The source of this sequence is a man aged 18 to 35 in good health. The CDR3 here is CASSPAGSYNEQFF. Here the CDR3 DNA reads TGTGCCAGCTCACCGGCGGGGTCCTACAATGAGCAGTTCTTC.